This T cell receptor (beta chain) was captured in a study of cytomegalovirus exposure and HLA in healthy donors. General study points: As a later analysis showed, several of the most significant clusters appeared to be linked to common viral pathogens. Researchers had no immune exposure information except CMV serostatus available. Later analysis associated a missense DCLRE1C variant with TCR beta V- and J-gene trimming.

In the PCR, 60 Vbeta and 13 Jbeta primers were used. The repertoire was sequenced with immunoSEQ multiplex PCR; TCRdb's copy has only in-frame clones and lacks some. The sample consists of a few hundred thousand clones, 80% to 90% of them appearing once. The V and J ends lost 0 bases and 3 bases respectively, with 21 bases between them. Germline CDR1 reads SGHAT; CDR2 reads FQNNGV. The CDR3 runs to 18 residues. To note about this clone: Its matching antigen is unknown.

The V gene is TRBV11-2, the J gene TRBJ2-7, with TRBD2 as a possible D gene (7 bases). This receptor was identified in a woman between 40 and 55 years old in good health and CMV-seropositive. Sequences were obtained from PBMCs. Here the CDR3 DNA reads TGTGCCAGCAGCTTAGATGGGGGGGCCGGGACTACCTACTACGAGCAGTACTTC. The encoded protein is CASSLDGGAGTTYYEQYF. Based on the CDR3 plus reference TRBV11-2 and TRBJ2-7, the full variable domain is EAGVAQSPRYKIIEKRQSVAFWCNPISGHATLYWYQQILGQGPKLLIQFQNNGVVDDSQLPKDRFSAERLKGVDSTLKIQPAKLEDSAVYLCASSLDGGAGTTYYEQYFGPGTRLTVT.